One and the same sample provided the 17 T cell receptor beta chains below, sequenced in a study of T cells in Graves' hyperthyroidism and ophthalmopathy. Researchers took RNA transcripts and amplified the TCR beta CDR3 regions from them. First-round RT-PCR of the TCR CDR3 relied on the HTBI primer set. MiXCR was run by TCRdb on the multiplex PCR reads, yielding one entry per CDR3 protein. The repertoire holds nearly 600,000 distinct CDR3 sequences, with around 14% as singletons. Sequencing was carried out using blood. These receptors all stem from a woman aged 25-40 years with Graves' hyperthyroidism that later progressed to Graves' ophthalmopathy.

This clonotype came up many times. This CDR3 is CASSLDEQGYEQYF. Written as DNA, the CDR3 is TGTGCCAGCAGCCTAGATGAACAGGGCTACGAGCAGTACTTC. The J gene is TRBJ2-7, the V gene TRBV7-8, with D possibly TRBD1 on 6 matching bases. The V end was cut by 5 bases, the J end by 3 bases, with 14 bases between. CDR3 length equals 14 residues. In germline, CDR1 is SGHVS, CDR2 FQNEAQ. Based on the CDR3 plus reference TRBV7-8 and TRBJ2-7, the full variable domain is GAGVSQSPRYKVAKRGQDVALRCDPISGHVSLFWYQQALGQGPEFLTYFQNEAQLDKSGLPSDRFFAERPEGSVSTLKIQRTQQEDSAVYLCASSLDEQGYEQYFGPGTRLTVT.

This rearrangement joins TRBV19 to TRBJ2-4, with D perhaps TRBD1 (8 bases). CDR1 and CDR2 (germline): LNHDA, SQIVND (reference sequence). This CDR3 contains 13 residues. V shed 6 bases and J shed 6 bases, with 12 bases lying between them. Written as DNA, the CDR3 is TGTGCCAGTAGGGACAGGGAGGGAAACATTCAGTACTTC. It encodes CASRDREGNIQYF.

This chain uses TRBV6-5 with TRBJ1-1; D gene unclear. Looked up from germline, CDR1 is MNHEY and CDR2 is SVGAGI. V was shortened by 8 bases and J by 3 bases, with 13 bases between the two germline ends. The CDR3 extends over 13 amino acids. The CDR3 sequence is CASQITEYTEAFF. DNA of the CDR3: TGTGCCAGCCAAATTACCGAGTACACTGAAGCTTTCTTT.

This clonotype occurred a few times. The V call is TRBV5-1, the J call TRBJ2-2; D gene unclear. This CDR3 contains 15 residues. V was pared by 2 bases and J by 0 bases, with 8 bases between. Germline loops: CDR1 SGHRS, CDR2 YFSETQ. The CDR3 is CASSFESSNTGELFF. In DNA form, the CDR3 reads TGCGCCAGCAGCTTCGAATCCTCGAACACCGGGGAGCTGTTTTTT.

In this sample, this clonotype turned up many times. In nucleotides, the CDR3 is TGCGCCAGCAGCATTGGGACAGGTATACCCACTGAAGCTTTCTTT. The encoded protein is CASSIGTGIPTEAFF. This chain connects TRBV5-1 to TRBJ1-1; 8 bases are shared with TRBD1. Trimming removed 4 bases from V and 4 bases from J; junction bases left unmatched: 9. CDR1 and CDR2 from the germline V gene are SGHRS and YFSETQ. CDR3 length: 15 residues.

This clonotype was seen at least ten times. The gene calls are TRBV11-2 and TRBJ2-7, with 9 bases lining up with TRBD1. V shed 5 bases and J 3 bases; nucleotides not matched to a gene: 8. CDR3 length equals 15 residues. Looked up from germline, CDR1 is SGHAT and CDR2 is FQNNGV. Here the CDR3 DNA reads TGTGCCAGCAGCCCCGGCCGGGACAGGGTCTACGAGCAGTACTTC. Translated: CASSPGRDRVYEQYF.

At least ten counts were recorded for this clonotype. The chain is built from TRBV19 and TRBJ2-5; D gene uncertain. Deletions cut 3 bases from V and 1 base from J, with 9 bases between. The CDR3 has 14 residues. Germline lookup yields CDR1 LNHDA and CDR2 SQIVND (reference sequence). CDR3 DNA sequence: TGTGCCAGTAGTATTTCTCTGGCCCAAGAGACCCAGTACTTC. It codes for CASSISLAQETQYF.

This clonotype has at least ten counts. CDR3: CASSLGTQGLYGYTF. The CDR3 nucleotides are TGTGCCAGCAGCTTGGGCACCCAGGGGCTCTATGGCTACACCTTC. The V gene is TRBV5-5, the J gene TRBJ1-2, with a weak D call TRBD1 (6 bases). This CDR3 has 15 residues. V lost 0 bases to trimming and J lost 4 bases, with 13 bases between them. The germline CDR1 and CDR2 sequences are SGHKS and YYEKEE (reference sequence).

This clonotype was picked up a small number of times. This rearrangement joins TRBV3-1 to TRBJ1-1; D may be TRBD1 (5 bases). V lost 1 base and J 3 bases, leaving 6 bases between the germline ends. Germline CDR1 reads LGHDT; CDR2 reads YNNKEL (reference sequence). The CDR3 length is 13 residues. CDR3 coding DNA: TGTGCCAGCAGCCAAGTGGGACACACTGAAGCTTTCTTT. It codes for CASSQVGHTEAFF.

The V call is TRBV6-2 or TRBV6-3, the J call TRBJ1-2; 8 bases match TRBD1. CDR1 MNHEY and CDR2 SVGEGT come from the germline V gene. V was clipped by 6 bases and J by 6 bases; unmatched bases: 9. The CDR3 runs 14 residues. The DNA for the CDR3 is TGTGCCAGCAGCAACGCACCAGGGGGCAATGGCTACACCTTC. This sequence encodes CASSNAPGGNGYTF.

On this clonotype itself: One junction end does not reproduce the germline sequence, and a read error may be involved. This chain connects TRBV3-1 to TRBJ2-1; a possible D gene is TRBD1 (6 bases). Germline V gene data show CDR1 as LGHDT and CDR2 as YNNKEL (reference sequence). There are 14 residues in the CDR3. CDR3 in DNA: TGTGCCAACAGCCAAGAAGGACAGTACAATGAGCAGTTCTTC. Translating it yields CANSQEGQYNEQFF.

The CDR3 DNA follows: TGTGCCAGTAGCCCGCGGGTTCTGGGTTCCTCCTACAATGAGCAGTTCTTC. This translates into CASSPRVLGSSYNEQFF. The V and J genes are TRBV19 and TRBJ2-1, with D possibly TRBD2 on 5 matching bases. Germline-derived CDR1 and CDR2 are LNHDA and SQIVND (reference sequence). V was clipped by 6 bases and J by 0 bases, with 18 bases between them. This CDR3 is built from 17 residues. The variable domain in full, with the rest retrieved from reference TRBV19 and TRBJ2-1, is DGGITQSPKYLFRKEGQNVTLSCEQNLNHDAMYWYRQDPGQGLRLIYYSQIVNDFQKGDIAEGYSVSREKKESFPLTVTSAQKNPTAFYLCASSPRVLGSSYNEQFFGPGTRLTVL.

Turning to this clonotype: Because it lacks the conserved phenylalanine or tryptophan at the end, this CDR3 is likely a read error. The chain couples TRBV27 to TRBJ1-2, with D possibly TRBD1 on 6 matching bases. The CDR3 extends over 11 amino acids. V was clipped by 6 bases and J by 6 bases, with 8 bases between them. The germline V gene encodes CDR1 MNHEY and CDR2 SMNVEV (reference sequence). CDR3 nucleotides: TGTGCCAGCAGATACAGGGATGGCTACACCCTC. Its translation: CASRYRDGYTL.

The table lists this clonotype with many counts. The chain joins TRBV14 to TRBJ1-1; D not certain. V was pared by 7 bases and J by 3 bases, with 12 bases between. CDR3 length equals 13 residues. Germline CDR1 SGHDN, CDR2 FVKESK. DNA of the CDR3: TGTGCCAGCAAGAGGGAAAGGGACACTGAAGCTTTCTTT. This sequence encodes CASKRERDTEAFF.

This clonotype was counted many times. The chain couples TRBV5-1 to TRBJ2-1; D tentatively reads TRBD1 or TRBD2 (6 bases each). Germline CDR1 and CDR2: SGHRS and YFSETQ. V dropped 3 bases and J dropped 9 bases, with 13 bases sitting between them. This CDR3 region has 13 residues. The CDR3 bases are TGCGCCAGCAGCTGGGGGGCTCGGGCTGAGCAGTTCTTC. Translation: CASSWGARAEQFF.

The chain carries TRBV5-1 and TRBJ2-1, with D possibly being TRBD2 (5 bases). The CDR3 runs 16 residues. Trimming left V 3 bases short and J 9 bases short, with 22 bases between. The germline gives CDR1 SGHRS, CDR2 YFSETQ. CDR3: CASSSGPGADTGEQFF. The CDR3 bases are TGCGCCAGCAGCTCCGGACCCGGAGCGGATACGGGTGAGCAGTTCTTC.

This clonotype occurred a few times. The CDR3 nucleotides read TGTGCCAGCAGCTTTTCTAGCGGCAACACCGGGGAGCTGTTTTTT. Translating gives CASSFSSGNTGELFF. The chain joins TRBV7-9 to TRBJ2-2; 7 bases map to TRBD2. Germline V gives CDR1 SEHNR, CDR2 FQNEAQ (reference sequence). This CDR3 has 15 residues. The trim removed 3 bases at V and 2 bases at J, leaving 3 bases unmatched.